This T cell receptor beta chain was captured in a study of CD8+ T cells in alopecia areata. Germline V gives CDR1 SGHVS, CDR2 FNYEAQ. V shed 4 bases and J 4 bases; nucleotides not matched to a gene: 12. The CDR3 contains 17 residues. Extracted RNA was reverse transcribed into cDNA, the sequencing template. TCRdb's table, derived via immunoSEQ multiplex PCR, lists solely in-frame clones and lacks some. The sample holds roughly 200,000 clones, roughly 50% seen once. Regarding treatment: oral pan-JAK inhibitor, 5-10 mg twice daily. The TCR was taken from a human donor with alopecia areata. The chain employs TRBV7-6 and TRBJ2-7; 11 positions match TRBD2. The sample in question was CD8+ T cells sorted from blood, obtained at week 24, from a patient treated with tofacitinib. CDR3 in amino acids: CASSSSGGRAEHYEQYF. CDR3 coding DNA: TGTGCCAGCAGCTCTAGCGGGGGGAGGGCGGAACATTACGAGCAGTACTTC.